Below are 22 T cell receptor beta chains sequenced from a single sample in a study of human T cells and chemical hapten exposure. TCRdb analysed the RACE reads with MiXCR anew, one entry per CDR3 protein. The repertoire holds fewer than 85,000 distinct CDR3 sequences, with more than 8.5% as singletons. The time point is: patch test 2, 6 weeks after DPC sensitization. The treatment was: therapeutic diphenylcyclopropenone sensitization with weekly scalp DPC. The material was whole blood, obtained in connection with sensitization to the hapten diphenylcyclopropenone (DPC). The receptors come from a woman in her twenties or thirties with alopecia areata. Some clones in this sample may be carry-over from other donors' samples.

This clonotype was counted a few times. V usage is TRBV6-6 and J usage is TRBJ2-7; D gene ambiguous. Germline V gives CDR1 MNHNY, CDR2 SVGAGI (reference sequence). V dropped 0 bases and J dropped 6 bases, with 18 bases sitting between them. This CDR3 spans 16 amino acids. CDR3 region: CASSYSNRLPVGEQYF. The CDR3 nucleotides read TGTGCCAGCAGTTACTCGAATCGTCTCCCAGTCGGCGAGCAGTACTTC.

This clonotype was recorded at least ten times. The chain is built from TRBV4-3 and TRBJ1-6; unclear D gene. The ends were cut back, 1 base at V and 1 base at J, with 5 bases in the middle. Germline CDR1 is LGHNA and CDR2 is YSLEER. This CDR3 region has 15 residues. The CDR3 region has the DNA TGCGCCAGCAGCCAAGGGCTTTCCTATAATTCACCCCTCCACTTT. This codes for CASSQGLSYNSPLHF.

This clonotype occurred a few times. The gene calls are TRBV20-1 and TRBJ2-3; a possible D gene is TRBD2 (7 bases). The CDR3 extends over 16 amino acids. Looked up from germline, CDR1 is DFQATT and CDR2 is SNEGSKA (reference sequence). The ends were cut back, 1 base at V and 2 bases at J, with 16 bases in the middle. The CDR3 sequence is CSARARRGGFTDTQYF. The CDR3 bases are TGCAGTGCTAGAGCTAGGAGGGGGGGGTTCACAGATACGCAGTATTTT.

This clonotype occurred a few times. A read error is possible here, since a much larger clone lies one base away. The genes are TRBV6-2 or TRBV6-3 and TRBJ2-7; TRBD2 aligns across 7 bases. CDR1 and CDR2 (germline): MNHEY, SVGEGT. The CDR3 length is 14 residues. V lost 10 bases and J lost 5; bases outside the gene matches: 14. This CDR3 is CANTLGGSTDEQYF. CDR3 sequence (DNA): TGTGCCAACACCCTTGGCGGGAGTACGGACGAGCAGTACTTC.

This clonotype was detected ten times or more. V gene TRBV20-1 combines with J gene TRBJ1-5; TRBD1 agrees at 7 bases. V lost 1 base, J lost 7 bases, and 4 bases stayed unmatched. Germline lookup yields CDR1 DFQATT and CDR2 SNEGSKA (reference sequence). CDR3 size: 13 residues. As DNA, the CDR3 is TGCAGTGCTAGAGGACAGGGAGTCCAGCCCCAGCATTTT. Its translation is CSARGQGVQPQHF.

This chain joins TRBV9 and TRBJ2-7; tentatively, D is TRBD1 or TRBD2 (5 bases each). V dropped 4 bases and J dropped 1 base, with 12 bases sitting between them. CDR3 length equals 14 residues. Germline values: CDR1 SGDLS, CDR2 YYNGEE. CDR3 amino acids: CASSPGTGSYEQYF. CDR3 DNA: TGTGCCAGCAGCCCGGGGACGGGTTCCTACGAGCAGTACTTC.

This clonotype was counted many times. The rearrangement links TRBV19 to TRBJ1-4; D uncertain. The V and J ends lost 6 bases and 0 bases respectively, with 14 bases between them. The CDR3 extends over 16 amino acids. The V gene's germline CDR1 is LNHDA and CDR2 SQIVND (reference sequence). In DNA form, the CDR3 reads TGTGCCAGTAGGAACAGAATCTCTGCAACTAATGAAAAACTGTTTTTT. This gives the protein CASRNRISATNEKLFF.

This clonotype was seen many times. This chain joins TRBV28 and TRBJ2-3, with 15 bases aligning to TRBD2. Germline V lookup: CDR1 MDHEN, CDR2 SYDVKM. J lost 5 bases, V lost 4 bases, and 4 bases had no gene match. The CDR3 contains 16 residues. CDR3 protein: CASSSGLAGGVDTQYF. The CDR3 DNA reads as TGTGCCAGCAGTTCGGGACTAGCGGGAGGCGTAGATACGCAGTATTTT.

This clonotype has at least ten counts. The chain has TRBV4-2 and TRBJ2-1, with 12 positions matching TRBD1. From germline, CDR1 is LGHNA and CDR2 YNFKEQ. The CDR3 is 17 amino acids. V lost 2 bases and J lost 7; bases outside the gene matches: 9. CDR3 region: CASSQYDAGQGANEQFF. The DNA for the CDR3 is TGTGCCAGCAGCCAATACGATGCGGGACAGGGGGCAAATGAGCAGTTCTTC.

This clonotype was picked up a small number of times. The chain links TRBV20-1 to TRBJ1-1; D call uncertain. This CDR3 has 12 residues. The ends were cut back, 5 bases at V and 2 bases at J, with 9 bases in the middle. CDR1 and CDR2 from the germline V gene are DFQATT and SNEGSKA (reference sequence). CDR3 sequence reads: CSALNPNTEAFF. The CDR3 DNA is TGCAGTGCTCTGAACCCTAACACTGAAGCTTTCTTT.

This clonotype came up a few times. V is TRBV7-2 and J is TRBJ2-2; D is unclear. There are 13 residues in the CDR3. V shed 1 base and J shed 7 bases, with 7 bases lying between them. Germline values: CDR1 SGHTA, CDR2 FQGNSA. The CDR3 loop is CASSLDLGGELFF. CDR3 nucleotides: TGTGCCAGCAGCTTAGATCTGGGCGGGGAGCTGTTTTTT.

This clonotype was recorded many times. The chain uses TRBV27 and TRBJ2-5, with unresolved D. Trimming took off 3 bases at V and 0 bases at J, with 5 bases between the two ends. Germline-derived CDR1 and CDR2 are MNHEY and SMNVEV (reference sequence). This CDR3 has 13 amino acids. DNA of the CDR3: TGTGCCAGCAGTTTGTTCCACCAAGAGACCCAGTACTTC. Translated: CASSLFHQETQYF.

The chain has TRBV27 and TRBJ2-3; maybe TRBD1 (6 bases). With 6 bases removed from V and 2 bases from J, the gap between germline ends came to 9 bases. This CDR3 comprises 13 residues. In germline, CDR1 is MNHEY, CDR2 SMNVEV (reference sequence). This CDR3 is CASRWGHTDTQYF. DNA of the CDR3: TGTGCCAGCAGGTGGGGGCACACAGATACGCAGTATTTT.

This clonotype was found many times. CDR3 nucleotide sequence: TGTGCCAGCACCCAAACAGGCACCTTTTTTGGCTACACCTTC. Its protein is CASTQTGTFFGYTF. V is TRBV28 and J is TRBJ1-2; possible D gene TRBD1, 5 bases. With 7 bases removed from V and 7 bases from J, the gap between germline ends came to 19 bases. CDR1 and CDR2 from the germline V gene are MDHEN and SYDVKM. The CDR3 contains 14 residues.

The table lists this clonotype with a few counts. The chain joins TRBV20-1 to TRBJ1-1; D not certain. CDR1 and CDR2 from the germline V gene are DFQATT and SNEGSKA (reference sequence). This CDR3 is 14 amino acids long. V shed 0 bases and J shed 1 base, with 9 bases lying between them. Here the CDR3 reads CSARDLLRNTEAFF. In nucleotides, the CDR3 is TGCAGTGCTAGAGATCTCCTTCGGAACACTGAAGCTTTCTTT.

This clonotype was counted many times. This chain uses TRBV28 with TRBJ1-1; D gene unclear. CDR1 is MDHEN and CDR2 is SYDVKM in the germline V gene. This CDR3 contains 13 residues. V was shortened by 4 bases and J by 2 bases, with 8 bases between the two germline ends. CDR3 loop: CASSSDINTEAFF. For the CDR3, the DNA is TGTGCCAGCAGTTCCGATATCAACACTGAAGCTTTCTTT.

This clonotype was counted many times. This chain links TRBV3-1 with TRBJ2-1; 10 positions agree with TRBD2. The germline CDR1 and CDR2 sequences are LGHDT and YNNKEL (reference sequence). The J segment lost 10 bases and the V segment lost 0 bases, leaving 3 bases of the junction unmatched. The CDR3 covers 14 residues. Written as DNA, the CDR3 is TGTGCCAGCAGCCAAGACGTTAGCGGGAGGGAGCAGTTCTTC. Translation: CASSQDVSGREQFF.

The chain links TRBV2 to TRBJ2-2, with TRBD2 matching 12 bases. Germline CDR1 and CDR2: SNHLY and FYNNEI. This CDR3 comprises 15 residues. The V and J ends lost 6 bases and 6 bases, in that order; junction bases with no gene match: 5. The CDR3 region is CASRALAGGPGELFF. The CDR3 DNA reads as TGTGCCAGCAGAGCACTAGCGGGGGGCCCCGGGGAGCTGTTTTTT.

At least ten counts were recorded for this clonotype. The chain has TRBV3-1 and TRBJ2-7; the D is unclear. Germline CDR1 LGHDT, CDR2 YNNKEL (reference sequence). V lost 6 bases, J lost 6 bases, and 9 bases lay in between. This CDR3 comprises 11 residues. DNA of the CDR3: TGTGCCAGCAGACGCGATTCCGAGCAGTACTTC. Protein product: CASRRDSEQYF.

This clonotype has at least ten counts. V is TRBV6-2 or TRBV6-3 and J is TRBJ2-1; D tentatively reads TRBD1 or TRBD2 (5 bases each). The germline gives CDR1 MNHEY, CDR2 SVGEGT. The V and J ends lost 2 bases and 6 bases respectively, with 5 bases between them. This CDR3 is 12 amino acids long. The CDR3 region is CASSYGGNEQFF. In nucleotides, the CDR3 is TGTGCCAGCAGTTACGGGGGCAATGAGCAGTTCTTC.

This clonotype has at least ten counts. The gene calls are TRBV6-1 and TRBJ1-1, with TRBD1 as a possible D gene (5 bases). The CDR3 covers 14 residues. Germline V gene data show CDR1 as MNHNS and CDR2 as SASEGT. V gave up 11 bases and J gave up 2 bases, with 18 bases separating them. The CDR3, as DNA: TGTGCCTTCCGGGGAACAGGAAGCAACACTGAAGCTTTCTTT. Amino acids: CAFRGTGSNTEAFF.

Many counts were recorded for this clonotype. The V and J genes are TRBV20-1 and TRBJ1-1, with D perhaps TRBD1 (6 bases). Germline V gene data show CDR1 as DFQATT and CDR2 as SNEGSKA (reference sequence). V was trimmed by 6 bases and J by 1 base, leaving 18 bases between them. The CDR3 extends over 15 amino acids. CDR3 coding DNA: TGCAGTGCCACCCCCGGCCAGGGGACGAACACTGAAGCTTTCTTT. Its translation is CSATPGQGTNTEAFF.